The 9 T cell receptor beta chains listed next were all sequenced from one sample in a study of response to subunit inactivated influenza vaccine. One entry per CDR3 protein, called by TCRdb with MiXCR from the RT-PCR reads. This sample carries roughly 670,000 distinct CDR3 sequences, 14% of them seen once, and the ten largest clones take 7.6%. Sequencing used PBMCs from blood, obtained approximately 15 days before vaccination. All receptors come from a man aged 45-60 years who received an inactivated influenza vaccine.

The chain joins TRBV29-1 to TRBJ2-1; 7 bases agree with TRBD1. CDR1 is SQVTM, CDR2 ANQGSEA, per germline. The V segment lost 5 bases and the J segment 0 bases; nucleotides outside the gene matches: 10. The CDR3 length is 16 residues. The CDR3 loop reads CSVSTPGQISYNEQFF. CDR3 DNA sequence: TGCAGCGTTTCAACCCCGGGACAGATCTCCTACAATGAGCAGTTCTTC.

The chain has TRBV11-2 and TRBJ2-7; 7 bases fit TRBD2. Losses at the gene ends were 0 bases for V and 3 bases for J; bases not matched to a gene: 5. Germline assignment: CDR1 SGHAT and CDR2 FQNNGV. The length of the CDR3 is 15 residues. This CDR3 reads CASSLEKLADYEQYF. The CDR3 DNA is TGTGCCAGCAGCTTAGAAAAGCTAGCGGACTACGAGCAGTACTTC.

This clonotype was seen ten or more times. The chain is built from TRBV5-1 and TRBJ2-3, with 11 bases that match TRBD1. The J segment lost 3 bases and the V segment lost 4 bases, leaving 10 bases of the junction unmatched. The CDR3 covers 17 residues. Germline-derived CDR1 and CDR2 are SGHRS and YFSETQ. CDR3 DNA: TGCGCCAGCAGCACTCGGACAGGGGGCTCCGGGACAGATACGCAGTATTTT. This translates into CASSTRTGGSGTDTQYF. Full variable domain (rest looked up from reference TRBV5-1 and TRBJ2-3): KAGVTQTPRYLIKTRGQQVTLSCSPISGHRSVSWYQQTPGQGLQFLFEYFSETQRNKGNFPGRFSGRQFSNSRSEMNVSTLELGDSALYLCASSTRTGGSGTDTQYFGPGTRLTVL.

This clonotype was seen a few times. The chain combines TRBV20-1 with TRBJ2-2; D may be TRBD2 (6 bases). Per the germline V gene, CDR1 is DFQATT and CDR2 is SNEGSKA (reference sequence). The CDR3 contains 14 residues. Deletions cut 3 bases from V and 4 bases from J, with 12 bases between. DNA of the CDR3: TGCAGTGCTAGTCGTGGCGGGGCCACCGGGGAGCTGTTTTTT. Translation gives CSASRGGATGELFF.

The chain has TRBV7-8 and TRBJ2-3, with 7 bases fitting TRBD2. Trimming at V came to 3 bases and at J to 9 bases, leaving 6 bases not matched to a gene. Germline V gives CDR1 SGHVS, CDR2 FQNEAQ. The length of the CDR3 is 13 residues. The chain's CDR3 is CASSFRISGTQYF. CDR3 in DNA: TGTGCCAGCAGCTTCCGCATTAGCGGGACGCAGTATTTT.

This clonotype was seen more than once but under ten times. The chain carries TRBV7-2 and TRBJ2-7; D assignment may be TRBD1 or TRBD2 (5 bases each). Germline values: CDR1 SGHTA, CDR2 FQGNSA. The length of the CDR3 is 13 residues. V was cut by 1 base and J by 6 bases, with 10 bases left in between. CDR3 protein: CASSLVERGEQYF. In DNA, the CDR3 is TGTGCCAGCAGCTTAGTTGAGAGGGGCGAGCAGTACTTC. The complete variable domain, with remaining parts taken from reference TRBV7-2 and TRBJ2-7, reads GAGVSQSPSNKVTEKGKDVELRCDPISGHTALYWYRQSLGQGLEFLIYFQGNSAPDKSGLPSDRFSAERTGGSVSTLTIQRTQQEDSAVYLCASSLVERGEQYFGPGTRLTVT.

In its sample, this clonotype was seen a few times. The rearrangement links TRBV28 to TRBJ2-1; TRBD2 agrees at 10 bases. The germline V gene has CDR1 MDHEN and CDR2 SYDVKM. V was pared by 5 bases and J by 11 bases, with 12 bases of the junction left unmatched. There are 15 residues in the CDR3. As DNA, the CDR3 is TGTGCCAGCAGTATCCTAGCGGGGGCGACAAATCAGCAGTTCTTC. Protein sequence: CASSILAGATNQQFF.

This clonotype appeared a few times. The chain uses TRBV5-1 and TRBJ2-1, with 7 bases lining up with TRBD2. The V segment lost 3 bases and the J segment 1 base; nucleotides outside the gene matches: 7. The germline V gene encodes CDR1 SGHRS and CDR2 YFSETQ. The CDR3 contains 16 residues. CDR3 region: CASSSGTTNSYNEQFF. CDR3 in DNA: TGCGCCAGCAGCTCCGGGACTACAAATTCCTACAATGAGCAGTTCTTC.

This clonotype was counted between two and nine times. The chain couples TRBV7-2 to TRBJ1-1; 8 nucleotides agree with TRBD1. V lost 5 bases and J lost 4; bases outside the gene matches: 9. The V gene's germline CDR1 is SGHTA and CDR2 FQGNSA. The CDR3 has 15 residues. CDR3 coding DNA: TGTGCCAGCAGCCCCGGACAGGGCTGGGTCACTGAAGCTTTCTTT. Translation gives CASSPGQGWVTEAFF.